This T cell receptor beta chain was retrieved from a study of graft-versus-host responses after intestinal transplantation. Turning to the study itself: Tacrolimus and steroids were given for about 3 years to all recipients after anti-thymocyte globulin induction. Study-level findings and limits: GvH clones turned up in recipient marrow; some had shown up first in ileum or blood.

On this clone itself: Its target is unknown.

Assay used: immunoSEQ multiplex PCR; TCRdb lists only in-frame clones, some missing. There are about 70,000 clones in the sample; about 80% occur only once, and 0.39% lies in the top ten. The clonotype comes from a human donor who was the organ donor for an intestinal transplant. The sequenced sample was unstimulated CD4+ T cells sorted from spleen or lymph node cells, obtained before transplant.

The CDR3 region has the DNA TGCGCCAGCAGCTTGGATGGGGCGAACCCCACAGATACGCAGTATTTT. Encoded protein: CASSLDGANPTDTQYF. The rearrangement uses TRBV5-1 and TRBJ2-3; tentative D call: TRBD1 (5 bases). Germline CDR1 reads SGHRS; CDR2 reads YFSETQ. The CDR3 is 16 amino acids. V was clipped by 0 bases and J by 2 bases, with 13 bases between them. Full variable domain (rest looked up from reference TRBV5-1 and TRBJ2-3): KAGVTQTPRYLIKTRGQQVTLSCSPISGHRSVSWYQQTPGQGLQFLFEYFSETQRNKGNFPGRFSGRQFSNSRSEMNVSTLELGDSALYLCASSLDGANPTDTQYFGPGTRLTVL.